This T cell receptor (beta chain) was recovered during a study of blood T cells in healthy people across ages. A word on this clonotype: The junction differs from germline at one of its ends, possibly a read error.

CDR3 length equals 13 residues. Germline lookup yields CDR1 SEHNR and CDR2 FQNEAQ (reference sequence). PCR was performed a second time for about 7 to 11 cycles using a sample-barcoded 5' primer and a J-beta primer mix. TCRdb analysed the 5' RACE reads with MiXCR anew, one entry per CDR3 protein. The data contain approximately 1.5 million distinct CDR3 sequences, 34% of them singletons. The sequenced sample was blood. The TCR sequence derives from a woman aged 25 to 39 in good health. The chain joins TRBV7-9 to TRBJ1-5; D unresolved. The CDR3 is CTSSLGSNQPQHF. Written as DNA, the CDR3 is TGTACCAGCAGCTTAGGGTCCAATCAGCCCCAGCATTTT.